This T cell receptor beta chain was sequenced during a study of blood T cell repertoires in COVID-19. Per the study methods: The assay estimated nucleated cells by amplifying reference gene primers. Only in-frame clones appear in the TCRdb table, and some are missing; sequencing was by immunoSEQ multiplex PCR. The V and J calls and the clone size are those of that table, but D and trimming were determined from the DNA. The sample contains a few hundred thousand clones, around 90% of which appear only once. CDR1 and CDR2 from the germline V gene are LNHDA and SQIVND (reference sequence). CDR3 length: 13 residues. Trimming cost V 5 bases and J 8 bases, with 13 bases left between them. In Seattle, patients joined the study during active infection and were tracked longitudinally.

The receptor's source is a woman between 35 and 50 years old with COVID-19, enrolled during active disease. The gene calls are TRBV19 and TRBJ1-5, with D unresolved. Sequenced input: peripheral blood. The CDR3 DNA follows: TGTGCCAGTAGTGGACGGGGTTGGGAGCCCCAGCATTTT. Its translation is CASSGRGWEPQHF.